This TCR beta chain was identified during a study of T-cell memory formation after mild COVID-19 (dated by TCRdb to 2020 to 2023). Regarding the study in general: TCR sequence clusters from the two donors were largely donor specific. Longitudinal TCRalpha and TCRbeta repertoire sequencing tracked T-cell clones expanding and contracting after mild COVID-19 in a couple of donors. Two young, previously healthy adult volunteers, one female and one male, were included in the cohort.

The instrument given in TCRdb is Illumina NovaSeq 6000. cDNA libraries for TCRalpha and TCRbeta were prepared by 5'RACE using constant-segment primers, with sample barcodes and unique molecular identifiers added. Trizol reagent was used to extract RNA from every sample. Amplification of the libraries took two PCR steps, and the second step added a second sample barcode plus Illumina TruSeq adapters. The libraries were sequenced on an Illumina NovaSeq using 2 x 150 bp paired-end reads. The original methods were these. Reads were demultiplexed and collapsed into UMI-guided consensus sequences with migec v1.2.7. Using mixcr v2.1.11, UMI consensuses were aligned to TRA and TRB V and J templates and then assembled into clonotypes. Clonotypes were classified as expanded or contracted when called significant by both edgeR and NoisET, with noise models trained on biological replicates. For edgeR calls, a false discovery rate-adjusted p below 0.01 and a log2 fold-change threshold of 1 were applied. As an exploratory analysis of dynamics, max-normalized trajectories of the 1000 most abundant clonotypes were examined with PCA combined with hierarchical clustering. Each responding clone was given a CD4 or CD8 phenotype based on the CD4+ and CD8+ repertoires, which had been sequenced separately. TCRdb passed the public sequencing reads through fastp at Q25 and MiXCR, retaining productive beta sequences. Every entry covers one CDR3 protein and lists the most common genes and DNA from its rows. The V and J calls reflect TCRdb's pipeline rather than the authors' work. Counted in this sample were roughly 350,000 distinct CDR3 sequences; 28% of them appeared once. The top ten clonotypes cover about 14% of the sample.

PBMCs were isolated by Ficoll-Paque density gradient centrifugation. As concerns this clonotype: There is no known antigen for this receptor. Base-call qualities are not available, and no considerably larger clone is one nucleotide away.

Study-wide findings and limitations: SARS-CoV-2 specificity of the second-wave clones peaking on day 37 was not confirmed. Some responding clones were detected in pre-infection memory, which suggested that pre-existing cross-reactive memory T cells had joined the SARS-CoV-2 response. Balanced CD4/CD8 phenotypes were observed for clones contracting from day 15 to 85, whereas a bias towards CD4+ was observed for a second wave of clones expanding from day 15 to 37. Only a couple of mild cases were covered by the study, and larger cohorts that include severe cases with pre-infection samples were considered necessary. Contracting CD4+ clones were found mainly in CM and EM memory subsets, while CD8+ clones were enriched in EMRA.

The CDR3 measures 15 amino acids from cysteine to phenylalanine. Only CDR3 DNA is held: 45 bases, read in frame from base 1. Germline trimming: 3 bases from V, 4 bases from J; junction bases outside gene matches: 9. Reading the germline V gene (reference sequence) gives CDR1 DFQATT and CDR2 SNEGSKA. The rearrangement combines TRBV20-1 with TRBJ1-3; 7 bases in the junction line up with TRBD1. The clonotype originates from an adult woman who had mild COVID-19 (a few samples of this study predate the infection). The sample titles of this study are shuffled in the database, so cell type and time point are left out; the donor was told from shared clones. The sequencing input was PBMCs or a T cell subset sorted from them (not recorded which). CDR3 protein: CSARGQTAPGNTIYF. The DNA sequence follows: TGCAGTGCTAGGGGACAGACGGCGCCGGGAAACACCATATATTTT.